This is a list of T cell receptor beta chains from one sample in a study of blood T cell repertoires in COVID-19. Data came from immunoSEQ multiplex PCR; TCRdb stores just in-frame clones and leaves some out. The data contain 150,000 to 200,000 clones, over 75% of them singletons. The source material was peripheral blood. These receptor sequences come from a woman aged 65 to 85 with acute or convalescent COVID-19. CDR3s include the opening cysteine and the closing phenylalanine or tryptophan. A D gene is named only where the DNA matches it firmly. Clone sizes are given selectively: once, few, many, or a class where the clone is expanded.

clone_size,j_call,d_call,v_call,cdr3_aa,cdr3_nt
-,TRBJ2-5,TRBD2,TRBV28,CASSLVPSGGPGTQYF,TGTGCCAGCAGTTTAGTGCCTAGCGGGGGTCCGGGCACCCAGTACTTC
-,TRBJ1-2,-,TRBV12-3/TRBV12-4,CASSPRDYYGYTF,TGTGCCAGCAGCCCCAGGGACTACTATGGCTACACCTTC
-,TRBJ2-3,-,TRBV11-1,CASAAEGKVGDTQYF,TGTGCCAGCGCCGCCGAGGGTAAAGTTGGAGATACGCAGTATTTT
-,TRBJ2-4,TRBD1,TRBV7-2,CASSQRTGSDIQYF,TGTGCCAGCAGTCAACGGACAGGGTCGGACATTCAGTACTTC
-,TRBJ2-3,TRBD2,TRBV28,CASRAGGGTDTQYF,TGTGCCAGCCGTGCGGGGGGCGGCACAGATACGCAGTATTTT
-,TRBJ1-2,-,TRBV6-1,CASSTSTPHNYGYTF,-
-,TRBJ1-2,-,TRBV5-6,CASSPDEDYYGYTF,TGTGCCAGCAGCCCGGATGAGGATTACTATGGCTACACCTTC
-,TRBJ1-4,TRBD1,TRBV4-1,CASSRNLGTDFSGNEKLFF,TGCGCCAGCAGCCGTAATCTCGGGACAGATTTTTCGGGTAATGAAAAACTGTTTTTT
few,TRBJ2-1,TRBD2,TRBV5-1,CASSRLAGGGNEQFF,TGCGCCAGCAGCCGACTAGCGGGAGGCGGTAATGAGCAGTTCTTC
-,TRBJ2-1,-,TRBV21-1,CASSRGRCYHHYNEQFF,TGTGCCAGCAGCAGAGGGCGTTGCTACCATCATTACAATGAGCAGTTCTTC
-,TRBJ1-2,-,TRBV18,CASSLGGDTGYTF,TGTGCCAGCTCACTGGGAGGGGATACCGGCTACACCTTC
-,TRBJ1-2,-,TRBV21-1,CASSSWTGGQGNYGYTF,TGTGCCAGCAGCTCCTGGACAGGGGGCCAAGGTAACTATGGCTACACCTTC
-,TRBJ1-4,-,TRBV12-3/TRBV12-4,CASRTNEKLFF,TGTGCCAGCAGGACAAATGAAAAACTGTTTTTT
-,TRBJ1-5,-,TRBV19,CASSIRVQGSYSNQPQHF,TGTGCCAGTAGTATAAGAGTCCAGGGCTCGTATAGCAATCAGCCCCAGCATTTT
-,TRBJ2-7,-,TRBV5-5,CASSLRTGPILYEQYF,TGTGCCAGCAGCTTGAGAACAGGGCCTATCCTCTACGAGCAGTACTTC
-,TRBJ2-3,-,TRBV5-1,CASSLERVPPDTQYF,TGCGCCAGCAGCTTAGAGCGGGTGCCGCCGGATACGCAGTATTTT
-,TRBJ1-1,-,TRBV5-1,CASRLGGENTEAFF,TGCGCCAGCAGGTTGGGGGGAGAAAACACTGAAGCTTTCTTT
once,TRBJ2-3,-,TRBV5-4,CASSLDLGQDTQYF,TGTGCCAGCAGCTTGGATCTCGGACAAGATACGCAGTATTTT
-,TRBJ1-5,-,TRBV6-6,CASSPGGTLYSNQPQHF,TGTGCCAGCAGTCCCGGGGGGACACTATATAGCAATCAGCCCCAGCATTTT
-,TRBJ2-2,-,TRBV5-1,CASSPRGDTGELFF,TGCGCCAGCAGCCCCCGCGGGGACACCGGGGAGCTGTTTTTT
-,TRBJ1-4,TRBD1,TRBV19,CASNVDRVHEKLFF,TGTGCCAGTAACGTGGACAGGGTACATGAAAAACTGTTTTTT
-,TRBJ1-3,TRBD1,TRBV14,CASSSHLDRAGNTIYF,TGTGCCAGCAGCTCTCACTTGGACAGGGCTGGAAACACCATATATTTT
-,TRBJ2-3,-,TRBV9,CASSPIDSRADTQYF,TGTGCCAGCAGCCCCATTGATTCGAGGGCAGATACGCAGTATTTT
few,TRBJ2-5,TRBD1,TRBV14,CASSQGDRARETQYF,TGTGCCAGCAGCCAAGGGGACAGGGCAAGGGAGACCCAGTACTTC
once,TRBJ1-2,-,TRBV2,CASSVGAGTPYGYTF,TGTGCCAGCAGTGTAGGCGCTGGGACACCCTATGGCTACACCTTC
-,TRBJ1-5,-,TRBV28,CASSAGREPQHF,TGTGCCAGCAGCGCAGGACGGGAACCCCAGCATTTT
-,TRBJ2-1,TRBD2,TRBV18,CASSPPPFLAGPSNEQFF,TGTGCCAGCTCACCACCGCCGTTCCTAGCGGGTCCCTCGAATGAGCAGTTCTTC
-,TRBJ2-1,TRBD2,TRBV3-1/TRBV3-2,CASSQGLAGGRDEQFF,TGTGCCAGCAGCCAAGGCCTAGCGGGAGGGCGGGATGAGCAGTTCTTC
-,TRBJ1-5,-,TRBV19,CASSLSGGNQPQHF,TGTGCCAGTAGTTTATCAGGGGGCAATCAGCCCCAGCATTTT
-,TRBJ2-1,TRBD1,TRBV7-7,CASSLGGTGINEQFF,TGTGCCAGCAGCTTAGGGGGGACAGGGATTAATGAGCAGTTCTTC
once,TRBJ2-1,-,TRBV12-3/TRBV12-4,CASSFGGASAVF,TGTGCCAGCAGTTTTGGGGGGGCGTCGGCAGTCTTC
-,TRBJ2-1,-,TRBV7-2,CASSLRGSSYNEQFF,TGTGCCAGCAGCTTACGGGGGTCCTCCTACAATGAGCAGTTCTTC
-,TRBJ1-6,-,TRBV27,CASSLLLAAAGVNSPLHF,TGTGCCAGCAGTTTACTCCTCGCAGCCGCGGGGGTTAATTCACCCCTCCACTTT
-,TRBJ1-6,TRBD1,TRBV7-9,CASSLTGTGGGPLHF,TGTGCCAGCAGCTTAACCGGGACAGGGGGTGGTCCCCTCCACTTT
-,TRBJ2-5,TRBD2,TRBV7-9,CASSLARLAGGETQYF,TGTGCCAGCAGCTTAGCCCGACTAGCGGGAGGGGAGACCCAGTACTTC
-,TRBJ2-7,TRBD1,TRBV4-2,CASSQVSDRGGYEQYF,TGTGCCAGCAGCCAAGTTTCGGACAGGGGCGGGTACGAGCAGTACTTC
-,TRBJ2-7,TRBD2,TRBV27,CASSLEREREQYF,TGTGCCAGCAGTTTGGAGCGGGAGCGCGAGCAGTACTTC
-,TRBJ2-5,TRBD1,TRBV7-8,CASSSNNRGAGLETQYF,TGTGCCAGCAGCTCGAACAACAGGGGCGCTGGATTAGAGACCCAGTACTTC
-,TRBJ1-4,TRBD1,TRBV6-5,CASSPGTGMEKLFF,TGTGCCAGCAGCCCCGGGACAGGGATGGAAAAACTGTTTTTT
-,TRBJ1-1,-,TRBV14,CASSQDGGASWAFF,TGTGCCAGCAGCCAAGACGGGGGGGCCTCTTGGGCTTTCTTT
once,TRBJ2-1,-,TRBV3-1/TRBV3-2,CTSSLRGANNEQFF,TGTACCAGCAGCCTGCGCGGGGCCAACAATGAGCAGTTCTTC
once,TRBJ2-7,TRBD2,TRBV5-1,CASSSSSGPYEQYF,TGCGCCAGCAGCTCCAGTAGCGGGCCCTACGAGCAGTACTTC
-,TRBJ2-5,-,TRBV2,CASSQSPPGVGETQYF,TGTGCCAGCAGCCAGAGCCCCCCGGGAGTGGGAGAGACCCAGTACTTC
many,TRBJ2-5,-,TRBV4-1,CASSPRSWTADAQYF,TGCGCCAGCAGCCCAAGATCGTGGACAGCCGATGCCCAGTACTTC
-,TRBJ2-1,-,TRBV5-4,CASSLGVRGEQFF,TGTGCCAGCAGCTTGGGCGTGAGGGGGGAGCAGTTCTTC
-,TRBJ2-1,TRBD2,TRBV29-1,CSVDLAGDGEQFF,TGCAGCGTTGACTTAGCGGGAGATGGTGAGCAGTTCTTC
-,TRBJ1-4,TRBD1,TRBV2,CASSGDRGNEKLFF,TGTGCCAGCAGTGGGGACAGGGGAAATGAAAAACTGTTTTTT
-,TRBJ2-5,-,TRBV5-1,CASSLGPGLEETQYF,TGCGCCAGCAGCTTGGGGCCGGGGTTGGAAGAGACCCAGTACTTC
-,TRBJ1-5,-,TRBV6-5,CASSDSYNQPQHF,TGTGCCAGCTCAGACAGCTACAATCAGCCCCAGCATTTT
-,TRBJ2-2,TRBD2,TRBV4-2,CASSQILAGGLGELFF,TGTGCCAGCAGCCAGATTCTAGCGGGAGGGCTGGGGGAGCTGTTTTTT
-,TRBJ2-1,TRBD2,TRBV5-8,CASSLGQGSGRYNEQFF,TGTGCCAGCAGCCTGGGCCAGGGTAGCGGGAGGTACAATGAGCAGTTCTTC
-,TRBJ1-1,-,TRBV24-1,CATSDYELLVTEAFF,TGTGCCACCAGTGATTACGAACTCCTGGTCACTGAAGCTTTCTTT
once,TRBJ2-5,-,TRBV2,CASSVSSGGETQYF,TGTGCCAGCAGTGTTTCTTCCGGCGGTGAGACCCAGTACTTC
-,TRBJ2-1,TRBD1,TRBV19,CASSIDRAREQFF,TGTGCCAGTAGTATTGACAGGGCCAGGGAGCAGTTCTTC
many,TRBJ2-2,TRBD1,TRBV3-1/TRBV3-2,CASSQVYRGSSGELFF,TGTGCCAGCAGCCAAGTCTACAGGGGGTCTTCCGGGGAGCTGTTTTTT
-,TRBJ1-5,TRBD1,TRBV30,CAWSPGQTHQPQHF,TGTGCCTGGAGTCCGGGACAGACACACCAGCCCCAGCATTTT
-,TRBJ2-1,TRBD1,TRBV30,CACTQTGGSYNEQFF,TGTGCCTGTACTCAAACAGGGGGCTCCTACAATGAGCAGTTCTTC
-,TRBJ1-5,-,TRBV19,CASSGTAYNQPQHF,TGTGCCAGCAGCGGGACGGCCTACAATCAGCCCCAGCATTTT